This TCR beta chain derives from a study of blood T cell repertoires in COVID-19. This CDR3 region has 14 residues. Germline lookup yields CDR1 LGHDT and CDR2 YNNKEL (reference sequence). V dropped 3 bases and J dropped 7 bases, with 12 bases sitting between them. In the authors' workflow: The authors estimated nucleated cell counts from reference gene primer amplification. Profiled with immunoSEQ multiplex PCR; TCRdb holds only in-frame clones, not every one. V and J calls plus clone size are reproduced from that table; the DNA served to infer D and trimming. The sample contains over 200,000 clones, roughly 86% of which appear only once.

Sequenced input: peripheral blood. This chain uses TRBV3-1 (or the pseudogene TRBV3-2) with TRBJ1-4, with no clear D. The sequence was collected from a woman between 45 and 60 years old with active or convalescent COVID-19. The CDR3 region has the DNA TGTGCCAGCAGCCATGGAGGATGGACTGAAAAACTGTTTTTT. Translated: CASSHGGWTEKLFF.